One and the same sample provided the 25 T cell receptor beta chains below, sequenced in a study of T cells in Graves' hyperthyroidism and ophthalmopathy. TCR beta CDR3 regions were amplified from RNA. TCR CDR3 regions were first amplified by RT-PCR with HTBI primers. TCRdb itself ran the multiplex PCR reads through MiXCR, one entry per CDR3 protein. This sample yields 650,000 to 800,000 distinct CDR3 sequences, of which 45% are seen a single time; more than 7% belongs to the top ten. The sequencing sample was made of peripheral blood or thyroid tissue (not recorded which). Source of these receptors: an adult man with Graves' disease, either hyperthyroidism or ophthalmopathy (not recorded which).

CDR3: CAWARPGLAAYEQYF. The DNA of the CDR3 is TGTGCCTGGGCAAGACCGGGACTAGCGGCCTACGAGCAGTACTTC. The chain recombines TRBV2 with TRBJ2-7; 11 nucleotides line up with TRBD2. The CDR3 runs to 15 residues. Per the germline V gene, CDR1 is SNHLY and CDR2 is FYNNEI. J lost 2 bases, V lost 11 bases, and 11 bases had no gene match.

CDR3 DNA: TGTGCCAGCAGGCCGATAGATGGACAGTACACCGGGGAGCTGTTTTTT. Its protein product is CASRPIDGQYTGELFF. The chain has TRBV7-9 and TRBJ2-2, with a possible D match to TRBD1 (6 bases). From germline, CDR1 is SEHNR and CDR2 FQNEAQ (reference sequence). The CDR3 sequence is 16 residues long. Trimming stripped 6 bases from V and 3 bases from J, with 17 bases between.

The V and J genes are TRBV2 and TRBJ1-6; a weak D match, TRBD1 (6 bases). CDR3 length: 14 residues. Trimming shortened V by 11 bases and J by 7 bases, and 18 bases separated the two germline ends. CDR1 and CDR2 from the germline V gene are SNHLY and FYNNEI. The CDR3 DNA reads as TGTGCCTGGACCAGCGGGACATTGAATTCACCCCTCCACTTT. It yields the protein CAWTSGTLNSPLHF.

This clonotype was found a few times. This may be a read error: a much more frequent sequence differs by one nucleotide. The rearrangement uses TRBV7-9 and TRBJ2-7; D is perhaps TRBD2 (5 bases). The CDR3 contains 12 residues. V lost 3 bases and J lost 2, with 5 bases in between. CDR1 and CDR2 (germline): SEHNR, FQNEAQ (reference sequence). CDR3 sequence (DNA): TGTGCCAGCAGCTTCGGGACCTACGAGCAGTACTTC. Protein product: CASSFGTYEQYF.

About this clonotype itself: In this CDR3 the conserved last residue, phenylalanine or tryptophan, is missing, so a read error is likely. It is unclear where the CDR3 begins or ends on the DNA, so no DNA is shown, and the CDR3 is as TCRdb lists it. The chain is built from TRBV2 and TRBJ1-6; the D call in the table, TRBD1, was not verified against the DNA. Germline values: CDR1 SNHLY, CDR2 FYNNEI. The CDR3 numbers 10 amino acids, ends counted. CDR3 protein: CASSETGQYY.

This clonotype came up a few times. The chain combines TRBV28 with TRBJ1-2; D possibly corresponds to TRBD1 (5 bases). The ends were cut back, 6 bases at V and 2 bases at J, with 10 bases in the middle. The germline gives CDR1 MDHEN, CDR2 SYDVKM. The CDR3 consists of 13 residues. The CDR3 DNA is TGTGCCAGCAGACGAAACAGGAACTATGGCTACACCTTC. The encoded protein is CASRRNRNYGYTF.

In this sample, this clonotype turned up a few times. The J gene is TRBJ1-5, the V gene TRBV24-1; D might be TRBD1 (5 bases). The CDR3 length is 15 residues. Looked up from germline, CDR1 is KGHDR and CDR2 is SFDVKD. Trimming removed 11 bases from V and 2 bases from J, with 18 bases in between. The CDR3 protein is CASSQAGSGNQPQHF. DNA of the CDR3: TGTGCCAGCAGCCAAGCAGGGTCGGGCAATCAGCCCCAGCATTTT.

CDR3 DNA: TGTGCCAGCGTTGAAGGGGGCCGGGAAGCTTTCTTT. This translates into CASVEGGREAFF. The rearrangement joins TRBV25-1 to TRBJ1-1, with 7 bases identical to TRBD1. The CDR3 runs to 12 residues. The junction had 8 bases not matched to a gene; V was cut back by 8 bases and J by 8 bases. The V gene's germline CDR1 is MGHDK and CDR2 SYGVNS.

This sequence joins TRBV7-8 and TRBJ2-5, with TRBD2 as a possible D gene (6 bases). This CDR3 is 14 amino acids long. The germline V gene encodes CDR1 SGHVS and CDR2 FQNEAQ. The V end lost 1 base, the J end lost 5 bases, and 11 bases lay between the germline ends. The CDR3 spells CASSLVGGLETQYF. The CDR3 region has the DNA TGTGCCAGCAGCTTAGTCGGGGGATTGGAGACCCAGTACTTC.

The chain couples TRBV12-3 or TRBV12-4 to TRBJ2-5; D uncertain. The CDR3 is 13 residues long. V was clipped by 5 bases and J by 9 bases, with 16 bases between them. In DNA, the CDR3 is TGTGCCAGCAGTGAAGAGCAGTGGAAGGCCCAGTACTTC. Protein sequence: CASSEEQWKAQYF.

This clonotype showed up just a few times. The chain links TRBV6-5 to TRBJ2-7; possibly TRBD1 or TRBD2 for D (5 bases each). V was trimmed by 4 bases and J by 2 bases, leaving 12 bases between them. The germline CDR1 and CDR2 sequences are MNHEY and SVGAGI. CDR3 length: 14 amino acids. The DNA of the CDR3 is TGTGCCAGCAGTTCCCGGGACGGTCCCTACGAGCAGTACTTC. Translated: CASSSRDGPYEQYF.

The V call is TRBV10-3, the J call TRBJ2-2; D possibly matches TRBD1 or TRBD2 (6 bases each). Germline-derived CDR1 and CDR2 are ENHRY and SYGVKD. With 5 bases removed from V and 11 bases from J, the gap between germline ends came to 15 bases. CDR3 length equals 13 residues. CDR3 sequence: CAISKGGRYELFF. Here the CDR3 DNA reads TGTGCCATCAGTAAGGGGGGCAGGTACGAGCTGTTTTTT.

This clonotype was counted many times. CDR3 amino acids: CAIMGQGDYEQYF. CDR3 DNA sequence: TGTGCCATCATGGGACAGGGGGACTACGAGCAGTACTTC. The chain has TRBV10-3 and TRBJ2-7; 11 positions match TRBD1. With V trimmed by 7 bases and J by 3 bases, 2 bases remained unmatched. CDR3 size: 13 residues. The germline V gene has CDR1 ENHRY and CDR2 SYGVKD.

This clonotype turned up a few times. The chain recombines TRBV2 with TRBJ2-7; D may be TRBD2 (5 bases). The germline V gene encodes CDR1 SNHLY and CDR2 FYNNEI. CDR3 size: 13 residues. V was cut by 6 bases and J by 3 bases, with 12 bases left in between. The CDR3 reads CASSQAGNYEQYF. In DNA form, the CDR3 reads TGTGCCAGCAGCCAGGCCGGGAACTACGAGCAGTACTTC.

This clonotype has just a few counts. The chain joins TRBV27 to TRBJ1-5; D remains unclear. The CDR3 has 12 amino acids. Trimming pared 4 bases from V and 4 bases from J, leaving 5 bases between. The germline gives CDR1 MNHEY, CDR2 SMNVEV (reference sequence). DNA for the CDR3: TGTGCCAGCAGTTCCTGGAATCAGCCCCAGCATTTT. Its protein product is CASSSWNQPQHF.

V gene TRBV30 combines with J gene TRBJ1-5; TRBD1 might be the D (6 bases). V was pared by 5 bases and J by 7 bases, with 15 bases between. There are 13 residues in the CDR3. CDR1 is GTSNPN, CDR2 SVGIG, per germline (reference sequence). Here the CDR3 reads CAWDTGLSQPQHF. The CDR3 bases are TGTGCCTGGGACACAGGGCTATCGCAGCCCCAGCATTTT.

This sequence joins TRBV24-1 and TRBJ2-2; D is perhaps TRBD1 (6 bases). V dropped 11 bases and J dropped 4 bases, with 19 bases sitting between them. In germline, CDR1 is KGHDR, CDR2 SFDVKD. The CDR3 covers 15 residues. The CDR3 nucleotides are TGTGCCAGCAGCATGGGGGCGCCGGGCACCGGGGAGCTGTTTTTT. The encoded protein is CASSMGAPGTGELFF.

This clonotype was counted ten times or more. As DNA, the CDR3 is TGTGCCAGCAGCTCTACAGGGGGTCTCACTGAAGCTTTCTTT. Residues: CASSSTGGLTEAFF. The rearrangement links TRBV7-3 to TRBJ1-1; the match to TRBD1 covers 8 bases. Trimming at V came to 4 bases and at J to 4 bases, leaving 5 bases not matched to a gene. The CDR3 spans 14 residues. CDR1 and CDR2 (germline): SGHTA, FQGTGA.

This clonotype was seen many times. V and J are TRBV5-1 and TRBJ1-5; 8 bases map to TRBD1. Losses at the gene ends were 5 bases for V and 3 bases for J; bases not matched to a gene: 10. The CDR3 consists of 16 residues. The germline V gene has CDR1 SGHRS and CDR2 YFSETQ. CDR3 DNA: TGCGCCAGCAGTTCAGGACAGGGTGGTGACAATCAGCCCCAGCATTTT. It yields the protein CASSSGQGGDNQPQHF. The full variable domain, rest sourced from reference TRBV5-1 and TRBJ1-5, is KAGVTQTPRYLIKTRGQQVTLSCSPISGHRSVSWYQQTPGQGLQFLFEYFSETQRNKGNFPGRFSGRQFSNSRSEMNVSTLELGDSALYLCASSSGQGGDNQPQHFGDGTRLSIL.

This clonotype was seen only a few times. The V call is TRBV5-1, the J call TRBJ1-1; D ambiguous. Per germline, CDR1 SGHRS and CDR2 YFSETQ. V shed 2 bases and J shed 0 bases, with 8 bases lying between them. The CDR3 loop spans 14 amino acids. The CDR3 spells CASSFWQMNTEAFF. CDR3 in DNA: TGCGCCAGCAGCTTTTGGCAAATGAACACTGAAGCTTTCTTT.

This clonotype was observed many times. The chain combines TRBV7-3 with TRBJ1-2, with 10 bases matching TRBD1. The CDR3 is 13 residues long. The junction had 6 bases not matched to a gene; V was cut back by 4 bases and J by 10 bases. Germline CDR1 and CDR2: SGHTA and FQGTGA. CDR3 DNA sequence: TGTGCCAGCAGCTCAAGGACAGGGGGAAACTACACCTTC. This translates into CASSSRTGGNYTF. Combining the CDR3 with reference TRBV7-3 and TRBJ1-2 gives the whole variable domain GAGVSQTPSNKVTEKGKYVELRCDPISGHTALYWYRQSLGQGPEFLIYFQGTGAADDSGLPNDRFFAVRPEGSVSTLKIQRTERGDSAVYLCASSSRTGGNYTFGSGTRLTVV.

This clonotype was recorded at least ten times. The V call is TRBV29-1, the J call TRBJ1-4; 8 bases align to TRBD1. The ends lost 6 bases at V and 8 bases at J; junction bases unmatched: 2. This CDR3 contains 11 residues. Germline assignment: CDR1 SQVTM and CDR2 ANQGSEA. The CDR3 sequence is CSVNRGEKLFF. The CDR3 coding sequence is TGCAGCGTGAACAGGGGGGAAAAACTGTTTTTT. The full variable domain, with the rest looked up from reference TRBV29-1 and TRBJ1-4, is SAVISQKPSRDICQRGTSLTIQCQVDSQVTMMFWYRQQPGQSLTLIATANQGSEATYESGFVIDKFPISRPNLTFSTLTVSNMSPEDSSIYLCSVNRGEKLFFGSGTQLSVL.

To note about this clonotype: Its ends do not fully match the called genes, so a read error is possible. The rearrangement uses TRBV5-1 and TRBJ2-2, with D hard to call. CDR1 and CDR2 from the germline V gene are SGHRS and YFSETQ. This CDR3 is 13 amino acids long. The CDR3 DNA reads TGCGCCAGCGGCTTCTCGAACACCGGGGAGCTGTTTTTT. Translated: CASGFSNTGELFF.

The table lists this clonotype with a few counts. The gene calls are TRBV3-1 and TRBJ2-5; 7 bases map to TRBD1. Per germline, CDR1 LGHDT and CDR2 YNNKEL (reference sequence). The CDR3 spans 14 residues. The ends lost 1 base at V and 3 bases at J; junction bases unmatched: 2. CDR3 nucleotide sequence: TGTGCCAGCAGCCAAGCCGACAGGGAAGAGACCCAGTACTTC. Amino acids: CASSQADREETQYF.

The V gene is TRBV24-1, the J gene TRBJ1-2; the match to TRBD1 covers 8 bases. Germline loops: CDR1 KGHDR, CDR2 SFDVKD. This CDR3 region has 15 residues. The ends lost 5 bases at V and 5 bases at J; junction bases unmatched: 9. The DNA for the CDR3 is TGTGCCACCAGTGTCTCGGACAGGGTAGGATATGGCTACACCTTC. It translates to CATSVSDRVGYGYTF.